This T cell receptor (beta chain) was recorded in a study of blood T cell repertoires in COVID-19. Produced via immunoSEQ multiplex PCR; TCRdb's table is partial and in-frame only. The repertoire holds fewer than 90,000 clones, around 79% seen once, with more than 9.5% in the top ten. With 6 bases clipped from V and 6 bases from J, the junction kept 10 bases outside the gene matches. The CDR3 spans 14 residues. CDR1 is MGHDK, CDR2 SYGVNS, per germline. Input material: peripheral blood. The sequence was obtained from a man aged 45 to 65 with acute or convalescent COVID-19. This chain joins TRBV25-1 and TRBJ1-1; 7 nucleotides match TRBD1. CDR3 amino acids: CASRSTGREAEAFF. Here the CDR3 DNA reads TGTGCCAGCAGATCGACAGGGCGGGAGGCTGAAGCTTTCTTT.